These 23 T cell receptor beta chains were all obtained from the same sample, sequenced in a study of T cells in Graves' hyperthyroidism and ophthalmopathy. Amplification of TCR beta CDR3 regions used RNA as the template. Researchers ran a first-round RT-PCR on the TCR CDR3 using the HTBI primer set. TCRdb fed the multiplex PCR reads into MiXCR, producing one record per CDR3 protein. The sample holds roughly 300,000 distinct CDR3 sequences, around 25% seen once. Specimen: blood. The receptors here all came from a man aged 35 to 55 with Graves' hyperthyroidism that later progressed to Graves' ophthalmopathy.

This clonotype has a count of ten or more. This sequence joins TRBV4-1 and TRBJ1-5; possibly TRBD1 for D (5 bases). Trimming took off 0 bases at V and 3 bases at J, with 6 bases between the two ends. This CDR3 comprises 14 residues. Per germline, CDR1 MGHRA and CDR2 YSYEKL. CDR3 DNA sequence: TGCGCCAGCAGCCAAGATGGACACAATCAGCCCCAGCATTTT. This gives the protein CASSQDGHNQPQHF.

This clonotype showed up many times. Mismatch with germline at one junction end may stem from a read error. This rearrangement joins TRBV5-1 to TRBJ1-1; D not resolved. The CDR3 is made up of 15 amino acids. Germline loops: CDR1 SGHRS, CDR2 YFSETQ. CDR3 in amino acids: CANSLLGNMNTEAFF. The CDR3 bases are TGCGCCAACAGCTTGTTGGGGAACATGAACACTGAAGCTTTCTTT.

This chain joins TRBV29-1 and TRBJ2-2; weak D call: TRBD2 (5 bases). Germline V gene lookup returns CDR1 SQVTM and CDR2 ANQGSEA. The CDR3 is 12 residues long. V dropped 6 bases and J dropped 7 bases, with 12 bases sitting between them. This chain's CDR3 is CSVPGGGGELFF. The CDR3 DNA is TGCAGCGTCCCGGGTGGAGGCGGGGAGCTGTTTTTT.

V usage is TRBV7-2 and J usage is TRBJ1-5; no definite D call. The V gene lost 6 bases and the J gene lost 6 bases, with 12 bases spanning the gap. CDR1 is SGHTA, CDR2 FQGNSA, per germline. The CDR3 extends over 13 amino acids. CDR3 region: CASSRLSGQPQHF. CDR3 nucleotides: TGTGCCAGCAGTCGCCTCTCGGGTCAGCCCCAGCATTTT. Using reference TRBV7-2 and TRBJ1-5 for the parts outside the CDR3, the full variable domain is GAGVSQSPSNKVTEKGKDVELRCDPISGHTALYWYRQSLGQGLEFLIYFQGNSAPDKSGLPSDRFSAERTGGSVSTLTIQRTQQEDSAVYLCASSRLSGQPQHFGDGTRLSIL.

This clonotype has a count of ten or more. This sequence joins TRBV19 and TRBJ2-2, with a weak D call TRBD1 (6 bases). V was shortened by 6 bases and J by 2 bases, with 13 bases between the two germline ends. The CDR3 runs 15 residues. The V gene's germline CDR1 is LNHDA and CDR2 SQIVND (reference sequence). Written as DNA, the CDR3 is TGTGCCAGTAGAAAAACAGGGTTTAACACCGGGGAGCTGTTTTTT. Translating it yields CASRKTGFNTGELFF.

The V gene is TRBV29-1, the J gene TRBJ2-5; possible D gene TRBD2, 5 bases. Germline CDR1 SQVTM, CDR2 ANQGSEA. The CDR3 consists of 14 residues. The germline V and J ends were trimmed by 2 bases and 5 bases, with 15 bases remaining between them. The CDR3 region is CSVETRGPGETQYF. The DNA of the CDR3 is TGCAGCGTTGAAACCCGCGGTCCGGGGGAGACCCAGTACTTC.

This clonotype was detected only a few times. The rearrangement uses TRBV11-2 and TRBJ2-5; possible D gene TRBD2, 6 bases. In germline, CDR1 is SGHAT, CDR2 FQNNGV. This CDR3 has 15 amino acids. Trimming removed 2 bases at V and 1 base at J, with 11 bases between. The CDR3 spells CASSLSGLVQETQYF. The CDR3 DNA sequence: TGTGCCAGCAGCTTAAGCGGGCTCGTCCAAGAGACCCAGTACTTC.

This clonotype was found many times. The chain uses TRBV5-4 and TRBJ2-7; 15 bases match TRBD2. V lost 3 bases to trimming and J lost 2 bases; unmatched junction nucleotides: 9. Germline CDR1 and CDR2: SGHNT and YYREEE (reference sequence). This CDR3 spans 18 amino acids. The CDR3 sequence is CASSSPGLAGGSAYEQYF. CDR3 bases: TGTGCCAGCAGCTCTCCGGGACTAGCGGGAGGTAGTGCCTACGAGCAGTACTTC.

The V call is TRBV20-1, the J call TRBJ2-7; D is ambiguous. Germline V lookup: CDR1 DFQATT, CDR2 SNEGSKA (reference sequence). The CDR3 is made up of 11 amino acids. The V end was cut by 1 base, the J end by 3 bases, with 4 bases between. The CDR3 here is CSARGDYEQYF. CDR3 nucleotide sequence: TGCAGTGCTAGAGGGGACTACGAGCAGTACTTC.

The V and J genes are TRBV10-3 and TRBJ2-5; D is undetermined. This CDR3 is 12 amino acids long. The V and J ends lost 0 bases and 5 bases respectively, with 4 bases between them. Germline CDR1 and CDR2: ENHRY and SYGVKD. The CDR3 spells CAISESVETQYF. The CDR3, as DNA: TGTGCCATCAGTGAGTCGGTGGAGACCCAGTACTTC.

This clonotype was seen at least ten times. The CDR3 loop reads CASSPIGQFMGYRETQYF. The CDR3 DNA is TGTGCCAGCAGCCCGATCGGGCAGTTCATGGGGTATCGAGAGACCCAGTACTTC. This chain uses TRBV9 with TRBJ2-5; D gene uncertain. V was clipped by 4 bases and J by 4 bases, with 26 bases between them. The CDR3 length is 18 residues. Germline values: CDR1 SGDLS, CDR2 YYNGEE.

This clonotype was found many times. V usage is TRBV3-1 and J usage is TRBJ1-1; possibly TRBD1 for D (6 bases). V was clipped by 0 bases and J by 4 bases, with 21 bases between them. The CDR3 length is 18 residues. CDR1 is LGHDT, CDR2 YNNKEL, per germline (reference sequence). CDR3: CASSQDRRTQGVVTEAFF. The CDR3 nucleotides are TGTGCCAGCAGCCAAGATCGGAGAACACAGGGAGTAGTCACTGAAGCTTTCTTT.

There are many counts of this clonotype. This chain uses TRBV28 with TRBJ2-7; TRBD2 matches 10 bases. CDR3 length equals 15 residues. The junction had 9 bases not matched to a gene; V was cut back by 6 bases and J by 4 bases. The germline gives CDR1 MDHEN, CDR2 SYDVKM. For the CDR3, the DNA is TGTGCCAGCAGGAGAGTCCTAGCGGGAGAATACGAGCAGTACTTC. Residues: CASRRVLAGEYEQYF.

This clonotype was seen repeatedly, ten times or more. This chain joins TRBV5-1 and TRBJ1-5, with D possibly being TRBD1 (6 bases). CDR1 and CDR2 (germline): SGHRS, YFSETQ. V lost 4 bases and J 7 bases, leaving 15 bases between the germline ends. The CDR3 is 14 amino acids. For the CDR3, the DNA is TGCGCCAGCAGCCTAGGGGCAGGGGACCAGCCCCAGCATTTT. Its translation is CASSLGAGDQPQHF.

At least ten counts were recorded for this clonotype. The rearrangement joins TRBV6-2 or TRBV6-3 to TRBJ2-6; D is undetermined. V gave up 4 bases and J gave up 4 bases, with 8 bases separating them. The CDR3 extends over 14 amino acids. Germline CDR1 reads MNHEY; CDR2 reads SVGEGT. CDR3 nucleotides: TGTGCCAGCAGTTCTTTCGGAGGGGCCAACGTCCTGACTTTC. It yields the protein CASSSFGGANVLTF.

This clonotype has a count of ten or more. V gene TRBV28 combines with J gene TRBJ2-5; TRBD2 matches 8 bases. CDR3 length: 15 residues. Unmatched junction bases numbered 12, after V lost 7 bases and J lost 5 bases. CDR1 is MDHEN and CDR2 is SYDVKM in the germline V gene. The chain's CDR3 is CASTAGGPSRETQYF. For the CDR3, the DNA is TGTGCCAGCACTGCGGGGGGCCCAAGCCGGGAGACCCAGTACTTC.

This clonotype showed up many times. The V call is TRBV5-6, the J call TRBJ2-7; 7 bases are shared with TRBD2. This CDR3 is built from 14 residues. Germline CDR1 and CDR2: SGHDT and YYEEEE. V lost 7 bases, J lost 5 bases, and 12 bases stayed unmatched. CDR3 nucleotide sequence: TGTGCCAGCTTCCTCTGGGAGGGGCGCCACGAGCAGTACTTC. Amino acid sequence: CASFLWEGRHEQYF.

This clonotype was counted at least ten times. V usage is TRBV7-2 and J usage is TRBJ1-2; no firm D call. Germline assignment: CDR1 SGHTA and CDR2 FQGNSA. The germline V and J ends were trimmed by 1 base and 1 base, with 7 bases remaining between them. The CDR3 contains 14 residues. CDR3 sequence reads: CASSLGPVNYGYTF. In DNA, the CDR3 is TGTGCCAGCAGCTTAGGGCCAGTTAACTATGGCTACACCTTC.

The chain uses TRBV24-1 and TRBJ1-2; 10 bases fit TRBD1. The CDR3 is 15 residues long. V trimming: 7 bases; J trimming: 6 bases; junction bases outside the gene matches: 10. The germline gives CDR1 KGHDR, CDR2 SFDVKD. Here the CDR3 reads CATSVLGQGEDGYTF. The CDR3, as DNA: TGTGCCACCAGCGTCCTCGGACAGGGGGAAGATGGCTACACCTTC.

The rearrangement uses TRBV11-1 and TRBJ2-7; D is ambiguous. V was cut by 5 bases and J by 6 bases, with 14 bases left in between. Germline lookup yields CDR1 SGHAT and CDR2 FQDESV (reference sequence). The CDR3 spans 13 residues. CDR3 coding DNA: TGTGCCAGCAGCCGGGCCTCGGGTCGCGAGCAGTACTTC. Protein: CASSRASGREQYF. Using reference TRBV11-1 and TRBJ2-7 for the parts outside the CDR3, the full variable domain is EAEVAQSPRYKITEKSQAVAFWCDPISGHATLYWYRQILGQGPELLVQFQDESVVDDSQLPKDRFSAERLKGVDSTLKIQPAELGDSAMYLCASSRASGREQYFGPGTRLTVT.

This clonotype came up many times. This rearrangement joins TRBV5-6 to TRBJ1-2; D unresolved. Deletions cut 0 bases from V and 5 bases from J, with 5 bases between. The CDR3 consists of 12 residues. CDR1 and CDR2 (germline): SGHDT, YYEEEE. The CDR3 bases are TGTGCCAGCAGCTTGGTCCCTTATGGCTACACCTTC. Encoded protein: CASSLVPYGYTF.

This clonotype was found many times. The CDR3 protein is CASSSRGGFLFLAFF. CDR3 bases: TGTGCCAGCAGCTCGAGAGGGGGATTTCTATTTTTGGCTTTCTTT. The gene calls are TRBV5-6 and TRBJ1-1; weak D call: TRBD1 (6 bases). The CDR3 is 15 amino acids. With 3 bases removed from V and 11 bases from J, the gap between germline ends came to 23 bases. The V gene's germline CDR1 is SGHDT and CDR2 YYEEEE.

The rearrangement joins TRBV6-2 or TRBV6-3 to TRBJ2-7; the match to TRBD2 covers 9 bases. CDR1 and CDR2 (germline): MNHEY, SVGEGT. V shed 5 bases and J 4 bases; nucleotides not matched to a gene: 6. The CDR3 covers 14 residues. CDR3 DNA sequence: TGTGCCAGCAGTAACCCGAGCGGGAGGTACGAGCAGTACTTC. Amino acids: CASSNPSGRYEQYF.